The T cell receptor beta chain described here comes from a study of shared clonotypes between healthy human individuals. Here immunoSEQ multiplex PCR was the method, and the copy in TCRdb shows in-frame clones only, minus some. The sample holds about 1.1 million clones, around 78% seen once. The CDR3 totals 14 residues. With V trimmed by 8 bases and J by 1 base, 4 bases remained unmatched. Germline CDR1 SGHTA, CDR2 FQGTGA. The sequenced sample consisted of memory CD4+ T cells from PBMCs. The sample's subset: CD45RA-negative fraction. The J gene is TRBJ1-1, the V gene TRBV7-3; TRBD1 agrees at 10 bases. The source of this sequence is a man aged 18 to 29 in good health. Some clones in this sample may be carry-over from other donors' samples. The CDR3 sequence: CASGQGGTNTEAFF. The CDR3 DNA sequence: TGTGCCAGCGGACAGGGGGGGACGAACACTGAAGCTTTCTTT.